These T cell receptor beta chains were read from a single sample in a study of blood T cell repertoires in COVID-19. Clones were read by immunoSEQ multiplex PCR, and TCRdb kept only the in-frame ones, dropping some. The sample includes around 110,000 clones, roughly 79% of them seen just once. What was sequenced was peripheral blood. Receptors originate from a man aged 70 or older with active or convalescent COVID-19. Both conserved end residues are part of each CDR3. The D gene is left open where the match is weak. Not all rows give a size; the values are once, few, many and, for expanded clones, a class.

d_gene	abundance	j_gene	v_gene	CDR3nt	CDR3aa
TRBD1	once	TRBJ1-2	TRBV18	TGTGCCAGCTCTCTCCGGGACAGCTATGGCTACACCTTC	CASSLRDSYGYTF
TRBD1	NA	TRBJ1-1	TRBV19	TGTGCCAGTAGTATCGAACGGACAGGAGGGACTGAAGCTTTCTTT	CASSIERTGGTEAFF
NA	NA	TRBJ1-1	TRBV7-2	TGTGCCAGCAGCTTATTTTTGAAGACAACTGAAGCTTTCTTT	CASSLFLKTTEAFF
TRBD2	few	TRBJ2-2	TRBV4-2	TGTGCCAGCAGCCCGAGGGGCCGGGAGGCCGGGGAGCTGTTTTTT	CASSPRGREAGELFF
NA	NA	TRBJ1-3	TRBV6-5	TGTGCCAGCAGTTACAGCGGGGAGAGAAACACCATATATTTT	CASSYSGERNTIYF
NA	few	TRBJ1-2	TRBV6-1	TGTGCCAGCAGTGAAATCGAGGGGGTGGACTATGGCTACACCTTC	CASSEIEGVDYGYTF
NA	NA	TRBJ2-7	TRBV3-1/TRBV3-2	TGTGCCAGCAGCCAAGAGGGACAAGACCCCGCAAACAGGAGCTCCTACGAGCAGTACTTC	CASSQEGQDPANRSSYEQYF
TRBD1	NA	TRBJ1-2	TRBV5-8	TGTGCCAGCAGCTTTGACAGGGGGGATGGCTACACCTTC	CASSFDRGDGYTF
TRBD1	NA	TRBJ1-3	TRBV9	TGTGCCAGCAGCGTAGGGGGGACAGGGGCTGGAAACACCATATATTTT	CASSVGGTGAGNTIYF
NA	NA	TRBJ1-1	TRBV18	TGTGCCAGCTCACCACTCAGAGGGACTGAAGCTTTCTTT	CASSPLRGTEAFF
TRBD1	NA	TRBJ1-1	TRBV5-6	TGTGCCAGCAGCTTGGGAGGACAGGGACCGAGAGGATTAGCTTTCTTT	CASSLGGQGPRGLAFF
NA	NA	TRBJ2-3	TRBV6-1	TGTGCCAGCAGTGAAGTTTTCTCAGATACGCAGTATTTT	CASSEVFSDTQYF
TRBD2	NA	TRBJ2-1	TRBV3-1/TRBV3-2	TGTGCCAGCAGCCAGAGACCGGGACTAGCCGTCAATGAGCAGTTCTTC	CASSQRPGLAVNEQFF
NA	NA	TRBJ1-1	TRBV18	TGTGCCAGCTCACCACCAGGGGGTGGCACTGAAGCTTTCTTT	CASSPPGGGTEAFF
NA	NA	TRBJ1-2	TRBV3-1/TRBV3-2	TGTGCCAGCAGCCAAGTTTTGACAGGAACGTTGACTCGAGGCTACACCTTC	CASSQVLTGTLTRGYTF
NA	NA	TRBJ1-4	TRBV29-1	TGCAGCGCCACTGGACAGCCAGATAATGAAAAACTGTTTTTT	CSATGQPDNEKLFF
NA	NA	TRBJ2-7	TRBV18	TGTGCCAGCTCACCCGGGAGCTCCTACGAGCAGTACTTC	CASSPGSSYEQYF
TRBD2	NA	TRBJ2-3	TRBV27	TGTGCCAGCAGTTTACTTTGGCAAGCGGGGAATACGCAGTATTTT	CASSLLWQAGNTQYF
TRBD1	NA	TRBJ2-7	TRBV7-3	TGTGCCAGCAGCTTAACGGGACAGGGTTACGAGCAGTACTTC	CASSLTGQGYEQYF
TRBD1	NA	TRBJ2-1	TRBV5-6	TGTGCCAGCAGCGTACAGGGGACGAACAATGAGCAGTTCTTC	CASSVQGTNNEQFF
NA	once	TRBJ2-1	TRBV11-3	TGTGCCAGCAGCTTAGGCCAGGGGAATGAGCAGTTCTTC	CASSLGQGNEQFF
NA	NA	TRBJ1-5	TRBV6-6	TGTGCCTCGGGGGATAGCAATCAGCCCCAGCATTTT	CASGDSNQPQHF
NA	NA	TRBJ2-1	TRBV6-6	TGTGCCAGCAGGTTGGCGGGAAGCTCCTACAATGAGCAGTTCTTC	CASRLAGSSYNEQFF
NA	NA	TRBJ1-2	TRBV2	TGTGCCAGCAGCGACGACAGAAACTATGGCTACACCTTC	CASSDDRNYGYTF
NA	NA	TRBJ1-2	TRBV5-6	TGTGCCAGCAGCTTGGTGGGGAGGGGGTATGGCTACACCTTC	CASSLVGRGYGYTF
TRBD1	NA	TRBJ2-2	TRBV29-1	TGCAGCGTCGCTGCCGGGACAGCGAACACCGGGGAGCTGTTTTTT	CSVAAGTANTGELFF
TRBD1	NA	TRBJ2-1	TRBV19	TGTGCCAGTGCTCACAGGGGCAATGAGCAGTTCTTC	CASAHRGNEQFF
TRBD1	NA	TRBJ2-1	TRBV7-2	TGTGCCAGCAGCCCGGGACAGCTTTACAATGAGCAGTTCTTC	CASSPGQLYNEQFF
TRBD2	NA	TRBJ2-5	TRBV24-1	TGTGCCACCAGTGATTCGCATTCTAGCGGAGAGACCCAGTACTTC	CATSDSHSSGETQYF
TRBD1	NA	TRBJ2-6	TRBV11-3	TGTGCCAGCAGCCCCTTGGACAGGTCTGGGGCCAACGTCCTGACTTTC	CASSPLDRSGANVLTF
NA	NA	TRBJ1-6	TRBV6-5	TGTGCCAGCAGTTCGGCTCCGGGGGGAAAGAATTCACCCCTCCACTTT	CASSSAPGGKNSPLHF
TRBD2	NA	TRBJ2-5	TRBV5-1	TGCGCCAGCAGCTTGTCTAGCGGGACTATTCAAGAGACCCAGTACTTC	CASSLSSGTIQETQYF
TRBD2	few	TRBJ2-1	TRBV7-2	TGTGCCAGCAGCCCAAGGACTAGCGGTAACAATGAGCAGTTCTTC	CASSPRTSGNNEQFF
TRBD1	NA	TRBJ2-4	TRBV9	TGTGCCAGCAGCACAAGCCCCGGGACAGAAAACATTCAGTACTTC	CASSTSPGTENIQYF
TRBD1	NA	TRBJ1-2	TRBV20-1	TGCAGTGCTAGTCGGCAGGGGGGTTATGGCTACACCTTC	CSASRQGGYGYTF
TRBD2	NA	TRBJ2-1	TRBV28	TGTGCCAGCAGTCTGACTAGCGGCAATGAGCAGTTCTTC	CASSLTSGNEQFF
TRBD1	NA	TRBJ2-1	TRBV4-1	TGCGCCAGCAGCCAAAAACCCCCGACAGGGGGCGCTTACAATGAGCAGTTCTTC	CASSQKPPTGGAYNEQFF
NA	NA	TRBJ1-2	TRBV5-8	TGTGCCAGCGGATCGCGCACAGGGAGCTATGGCTACACCTTC	CASGSRTGSYGYTF
TRBD1	NA	TRBJ2-7	TRBV7-9	TGTGCCAGCAGCTTAGTTAGGCGGACAGGTACTTACGAGCAGTACTTC	CASSLVRRTGTYEQYF
NA	NA	TRBJ2-7	TRBV18	TGTGCCAGCTCTCTAGGTTCGAACTACGAGCAGTACTTC	CASSLGSNYEQYF